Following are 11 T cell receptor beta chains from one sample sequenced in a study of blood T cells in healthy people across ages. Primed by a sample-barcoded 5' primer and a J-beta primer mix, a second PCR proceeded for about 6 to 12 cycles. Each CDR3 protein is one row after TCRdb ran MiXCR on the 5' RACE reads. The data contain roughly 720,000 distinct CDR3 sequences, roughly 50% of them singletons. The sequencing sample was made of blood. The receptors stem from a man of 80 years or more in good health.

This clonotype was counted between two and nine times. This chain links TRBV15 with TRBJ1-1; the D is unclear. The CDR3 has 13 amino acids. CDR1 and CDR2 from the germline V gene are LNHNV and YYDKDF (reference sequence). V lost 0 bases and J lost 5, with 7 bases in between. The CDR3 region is CATSRDPTTEAFF. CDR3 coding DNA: TGTGCCACCAGCAGAGATCCGACGACTGAAGCTTTCTTT.

DNA for the CDR3: TGCAGTGCTAGAAGGGGGAGCCTCTGGGAGACCCAGTTCTTC. This translates into CSARRGSLWETQFF. V and J are TRBV20-1 and TRBJ2-1; D is possibly TRBD1 (6 bases). Trimming took 2 bases from V and 13 from J, leaving 21 bases between them. The CDR3 sequence is 14 residues long. Per germline, CDR1 DFQATT and CDR2 SNEGSKA (reference sequence).

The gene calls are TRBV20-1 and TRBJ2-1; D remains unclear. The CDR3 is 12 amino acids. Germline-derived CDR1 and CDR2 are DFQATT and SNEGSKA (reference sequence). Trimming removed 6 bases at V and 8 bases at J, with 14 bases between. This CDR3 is CSAEVTTDEQFF. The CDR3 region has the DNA TGCAGTGCCGAAGTAACTACCGATGAGCAGTTCTTC.

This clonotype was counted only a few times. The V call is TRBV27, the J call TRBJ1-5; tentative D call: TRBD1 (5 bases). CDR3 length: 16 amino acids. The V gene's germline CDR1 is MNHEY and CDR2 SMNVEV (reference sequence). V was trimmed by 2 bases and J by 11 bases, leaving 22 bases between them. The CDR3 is CASSLPPGPPFSAQHF. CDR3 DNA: TGTGCCAGCAGTTTACCTCCAGGGCCACCGTTTTCGGCCCAGCATTTT.

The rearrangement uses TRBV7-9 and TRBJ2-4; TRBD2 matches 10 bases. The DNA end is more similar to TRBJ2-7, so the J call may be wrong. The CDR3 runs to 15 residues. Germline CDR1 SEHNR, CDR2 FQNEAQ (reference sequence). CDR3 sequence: CASSDPGLASHEQYF. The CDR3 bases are TGTGCCAGCAGCGACCCGGGACTAGCGAGCCACGAGCAGTACTTC.

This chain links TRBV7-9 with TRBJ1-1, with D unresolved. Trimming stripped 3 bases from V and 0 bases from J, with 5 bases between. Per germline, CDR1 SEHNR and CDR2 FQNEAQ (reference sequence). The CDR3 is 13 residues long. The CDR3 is CASSFDMNTEAFF. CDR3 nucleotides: TGTGCCAGCAGCTTCGATATGAACACTGAAGCTTTCTTT.

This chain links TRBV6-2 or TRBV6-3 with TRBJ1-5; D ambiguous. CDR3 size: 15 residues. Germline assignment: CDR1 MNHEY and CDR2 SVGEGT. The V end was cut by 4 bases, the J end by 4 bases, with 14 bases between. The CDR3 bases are TGTGCCAGCAGTTCACACGCAGAACCTAATCAGCCCCAGCATTTT. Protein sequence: CASSSHAEPNQPQHF.

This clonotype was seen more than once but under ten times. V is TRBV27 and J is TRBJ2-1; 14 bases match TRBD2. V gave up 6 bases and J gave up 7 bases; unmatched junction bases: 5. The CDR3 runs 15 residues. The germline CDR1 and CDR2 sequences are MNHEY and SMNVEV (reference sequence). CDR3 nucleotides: TGTGCCAGCAGGGGACTAGCGGGAGTCGGTAATGAGCAGTTCTTC. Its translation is CASRGLAGVGNEQFF.

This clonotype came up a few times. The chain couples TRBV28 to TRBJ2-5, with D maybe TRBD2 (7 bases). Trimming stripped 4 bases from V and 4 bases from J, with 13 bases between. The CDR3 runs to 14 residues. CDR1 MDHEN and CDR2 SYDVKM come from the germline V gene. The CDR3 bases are TGTGCCAGCAGTTCCCAGGGGAGGGGAGAGACCCAGTACTTC. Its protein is CASSSQGRGETQYF. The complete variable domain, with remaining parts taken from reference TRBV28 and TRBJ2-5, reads DVKVTQSSRYLVKRTGEKVFLECVQDMDHENMFWYRQDPGLGLRLIYFSYDVKMKEKGDIPEGYSVSREKKERFSLILESASTNQTSMYLCASSSQGRGETQYFGPGTRLLVL.

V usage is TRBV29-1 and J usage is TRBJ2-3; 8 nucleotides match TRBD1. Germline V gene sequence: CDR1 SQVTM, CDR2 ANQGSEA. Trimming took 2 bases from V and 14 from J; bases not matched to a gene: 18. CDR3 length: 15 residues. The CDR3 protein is CSVEKGTGANRYAYF. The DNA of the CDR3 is TGCAGCGTTGAAAAGGGGACAGGCGCGAACAGATACGCGTATTTT.

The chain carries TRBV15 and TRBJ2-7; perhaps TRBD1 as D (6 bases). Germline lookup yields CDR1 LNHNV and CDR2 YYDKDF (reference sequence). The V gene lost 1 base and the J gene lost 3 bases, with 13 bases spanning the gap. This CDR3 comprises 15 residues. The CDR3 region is CATSRVRDTFYEQYF. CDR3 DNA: TGTGCCACCAGCAGAGTCCGGGACACTTTCTACGAGCAGTACTTC. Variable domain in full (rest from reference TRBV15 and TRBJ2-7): DAMVIQNPRYQVTQFGKPVTLSCSQTLNHNVMYWYQQKSSQAPKLLFHYYDKDFNNEADTPDNFQSRRPNTSFCFLDIRSPGLGDTAMYLCATSRVRDTFYEQYFGPGTRLTVT.